Listed here are 2 T cell receptor beta chains from one sample, sequenced in a study of T cell responses to AZD1222 COVID-19 vaccine. Repertoires were generated with immunoSEQ multiplex PCR, while TCRdb's copy carries only in-frame clones and drops some. This table has approximately 110,000 clones, under 95% appearing once. The source was peripheral blood, collected on day 0 of AZD1222 vaccination. Receptor source: an adult in good health.

The sample holds one count of this clone. The genes are TRBV27 and TRBJ2-1; D possibly corresponds to TRBD2 (5 bases). The germline V gene encodes CDR1 MNHEY and CDR2 SMNVEV (reference sequence). The CDR3 is 16 amino acids. Deletions cut 3 bases from V and 1 base from J, with 13 bases between. CDR3 DNA: TGTGCCAGCAGTTTCGGGGTAGCGAAATCCTACAATGAGCAGTTCTTC. Translation gives CASSFGVAKSYNEQFF.

This sequence joins TRBV25-1 and TRBJ2-7; 7 positions agree with TRBD2. This CDR3 contains 13 residues. Per the germline V gene, CDR1 is MGHDK and CDR2 is SYGVNS. With V trimmed by 4 bases and J by 2 bases, 2 bases remained unmatched. Here the CDR3 reads CASSGGLAYEQYF. The DNA for the CDR3 is TGTGCCAGCAGTGGCGGACTAGCCTACGAGCAGTACTTC.